One and the same sample provided the 9 T cell receptor beta chains below, sequenced in a study of quantifying T cell responses using KT2 cells. About the research overall: Reverse transcription used primers in the TCR alpha and beta constant regions.

Each cDNA got a UMI-containing oligo ligated at its 3' end. First-round PCR used about 4 cycles and beta primers RC1.1 and RC1.2 covering TRBC1 and TRBC2. TCRdb analysed the UMI-ligation and nested PCR reads with MiXCR anew, one entry per CDR3 protein. This sample carries about 33,000 distinct CDR3 sequences, about 9.4% of them seen once, and the ten largest clones take roughly 9.7%. The material sequenced was PBMCs spiked with cells of the T cell clone KT2. These receptors were taken from a human donor.

Only a few counts were recorded for this clonotype. V gene TRBV7-8 combines with J gene TRBJ2-1, with 8 bases aligning to TRBD2. This CDR3 comprises 15 residues. With 5 bases clipped from V and 5 bases from J, the junction kept 8 bases outside the gene matches. Germline CDR1 is SGHVS and CDR2 is FQNEAQ. CDR3 bases: TGTGCCAGCAGCCGTGATCCGGGAGGGGACAATGAGCAGTTCTTC. Translated: CASSRDPGGDNEQFF.

The chain uses TRBV14 and TRBJ2-7, with 10 bases matching TRBD2. Per germline, CDR1 SGHDN and CDR2 FVKESK. This CDR3 has 13 residues. The ends lost 4 bases at V and 3 bases at J; junction bases unmatched: 0. As DNA, the CDR3 is TGTGCCAGCAGCCTAGCGGGGGGCTACGAGCAGTACTTC. Translated: CASSLAGGYEQYF.

This clonotype qualifies as medium-sized. The chain is built from TRBV4-1 and TRBJ1-2, with 9 nucleotides matching TRBD1. The germline V gene has CDR1 MGHRA and CDR2 YSYEKL. V trimming: 4 bases; J trimming: 2 bases; junction bases outside the gene matches: 5. The CDR3 has 15 amino acids. The CDR3 sequence: CASSPGQGANYGYTF. Written as DNA, the CDR3 is TGCGCCAGCAGCCCGGGACAGGGAGCGAACTATGGCTACACCTTC.

V is TRBV4-1 and J is TRBJ2-7; D ambiguous. This CDR3 is 13 amino acids long. Germline-derived CDR1 and CDR2 are MGHRA and YSYEKL. V was cut by 4 bases and J by 5 bases, with 12 bases left in between. CDR3: CASSLKIRDEQYF. The DNA of the CDR3 is TGCGCCAGCAGCCTCAAGATCAGAGACGAGCAGTACTTC.

The J gene is TRBJ2-4, the V gene TRBV2; D gene unclear. CDR1 SNHLY and CDR2 FYNNEI come from the germline V gene. This CDR3 has 16 amino acids. Trimming left V 6 bases short and J 0 bases short, with 15 bases between. The CDR3 is CASRSDTDLAKNIQYF. The CDR3 DNA follows: TGTGCCAGCAGATCCGACACGGACCTAGCCAAAAACATTCAGTACTTC.

This chain connects TRBV7-2 to TRBJ2-5; 9 bases match TRBD1. The CDR3 spans 15 residues. Germline V lookup: CDR1 SGHTA, CDR2 FQGNSA. V lost 7 bases, J lost 4 bases, and 10 bases stayed unmatched. CDR3 sequence (DNA): TGTGCCAGCACCTACGCCGGGACAGGGTCAGAGACCCAGTACTTC. Residues: CASTYAGTGSETQYF.

The V call is TRBV4-1, the J call TRBJ2-3, with 8 bases lining up with TRBD1. V lost 2 bases, J lost 0 bases, and 4 bases stayed unmatched. This CDR3 is 16 amino acids long. CDR1 and CDR2 from the germline V gene are MGHRA and YSYEKL. The CDR3 DNA follows: TGCGCCAGCAGCCAATATAGGGACAGGAGCACAGATACGCAGTATTTT. Amino acids: CASSQYRDRSTDTQYF.

The rearrangement uses TRBV30 and TRBJ1-2; 8 bases agree with TRBD1. The V gene end was trimmed by 3 bases and the J gene end by 3 bases; junction bases not matched to a gene: 15. Germline V lookup: CDR1 GTSNPN, CDR2 SVGIG (reference sequence). The CDR3 length is 17 residues. DNA of the CDR3: TGTGCCTGGAGAGGCCAGGGGGCGCGGGACTATTACTATGGCTACACCTTC. Protein sequence: CAWRGQGARDYYYGYTF.

The DNA of the CDR3 is TGTGCCAGCAAAACGGGGAGGAACACCGGGGAGCTGTTTTTT. Translating gives CASKTGRNTGELFF. This rearrangement joins TRBV7-3 to TRBJ2-2, with D perhaps TRBD2 (5 bases). Trimming shortened V by 7 bases and J by 1 base, and 10 bases separated the two germline ends. The CDR3 runs 14 residues. Germline V gives CDR1 SGHTA, CDR2 FQGTGA.